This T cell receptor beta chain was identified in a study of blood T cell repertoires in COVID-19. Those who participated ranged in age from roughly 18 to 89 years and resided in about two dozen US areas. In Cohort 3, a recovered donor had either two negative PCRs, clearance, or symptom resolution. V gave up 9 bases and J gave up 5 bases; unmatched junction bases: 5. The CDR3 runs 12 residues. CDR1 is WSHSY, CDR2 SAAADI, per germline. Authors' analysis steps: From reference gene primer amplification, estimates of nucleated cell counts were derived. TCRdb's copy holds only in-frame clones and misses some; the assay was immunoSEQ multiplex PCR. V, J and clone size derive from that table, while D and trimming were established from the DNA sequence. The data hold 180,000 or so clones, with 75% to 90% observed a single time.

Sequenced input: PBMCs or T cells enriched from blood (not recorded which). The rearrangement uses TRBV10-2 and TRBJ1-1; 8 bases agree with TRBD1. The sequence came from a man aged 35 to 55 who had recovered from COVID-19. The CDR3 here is CASSTGVTEAFF. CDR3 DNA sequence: TGCGCCAGTTCGACAGGGGTGACTGAAGCTTTCTTT.